Listed below are T cell receptor beta chains from one sample, sequenced in a study of T cells after posttransplantation cyclophosphamide. TCRdb's copy holds only in-frame clones and misses some; the assay was immunoSEQ multiplex PCR. The sample records over 20,000 clones, approximately 98% being singletons. The specimen sequenced was naive CD8+ T cells sorted from PBMCs. These receptors originate from a man aged 40-55 years in good health, CMV-negative, and a related stem cell transplant donor. The CDR3 runs from the conserved cysteine through the conserved F or W. Fields, in order: D gene, V gene, clone size, CDR3 length, J gene, CDR3 protein, CDR3 DNA. The D gene is left open where the match is weak. A row's size may be missing; if present it is once, few, many or a size class.

TRBD1	TRBV7-9	.	17	TRBJ2-7	CASSATDRGRLDYEQYF	TGTGCCAGCAGCGCTACTGACAGGGGTCGCCTGGACTACGAGCAGTACTTC
TRBD2	TRBV7-6	.	16	TRBJ2-1	CASSSRLAGVTNEQFF	TGTGCCAGCAGCTCCCGACTAGCGGGAGTAACGAATGAGCAGTTCTTC
.	TRBV4-1	.	15	TRBJ2-7	CASSHSTVLSYEQYF	TGCGCCAGCAGCCACTCAACGGTCCTTTCCTACGAGCAGTACTTC
TRBD1	TRBV7-9	.	12	TRBJ2-7	CASSTQGYEQYF	TGTGCCAGCAGCACACAGGGGTACGAGCAGTACTTC
TRBD1	TRBV2	.	15	TRBJ2-1	CASSSWEDRGHEQFF	TGTGCCAGCAGTTCTTGGGAGGACAGGGGGCATGAGCAGTTCTTC
.	TRBV28	.	13	TRBJ2-1	CASRGQVYNEQFF	TGTGCCAGCAGAGGTCAGGTTTACAATGAGCAGTTCTTC
.	TRBV19	.	14	TRBJ1-1	CASSIRGGNTEAFF	TGTGCCAGTAGTATTCGGGGTGGGAACACTGAAGCTTTCTTT
.	TRBV27	.	14	TRBJ1-1	CASSLQGMNTEAFF	TGTGCCAGCAGTTTACAGGGTATGAACACTGAAGCTTTCTTT
TRBD2	TRBV12-5	.	11	TRBJ2-1	CASGLGEGQFF	TGTGCTAGTGGTTTGGGGGAGGGGCAGTTCTTC
.	TRBV10-3	.	13	TRBJ2-3	CAISETATDTQYF	TGTGCCATCAGTGAAACAGCTACAGATACGCAGTATTTT
.	TRBV30	.	13	TRBJ1-1	CAWSSGLWAEAFF	TGTGCCTGGAGCAGTGGACTCTGGGCTGAAGCTTTCTTT
.	TRBV7-9	.	13	TRBJ1-2	CASSPEEGYGYTF	TGTGCCAGCAGCCCGGAGGAGGGCTATGGCTACACCTTC
.	TRBV30	.	12	TRBJ1-2	CAWNAGSYGYTF	TGTGCCTGGAATGCAGGGTCCTATGGCTACACCTTC
.	TRBV11-2	.	17	TRBJ2-2	CASSLNPGHPNTGELFF	TGTGCCAGCAGCTTAAACCCAGGACACCCGAACACCGGGGAGCTGTTTTTT
.	TRBV6-1	.	13	TRBJ1-1	CASRPGWNTEAFF	TGTGCCAGCAGACCAGGGTGGAACACTGAAGCTTTCTTT
.	TRBV27	.	12	TRBJ1-1	CASSRGNTEAFF	TGTGCCAGCAGTAGGGGGAACACTGAAGCTTTCTTT
.	TRBV28	.	15	TRBJ1-1	CASGLAGAMNTEAFF	TGTGCCAGCGGTCTGGCGGGGGCCATGAACACTGAAGCTTTCTTT
.	TRBV27	once	14	TRBJ2-7	CASSPLPGKDEQYF	TGTGCCAGCAGTCCGCTACCGGGGAAGGACGAGCAGTACTTC
TRBD1	TRBV12-5	.	18	TRBJ2-2	CASGLTLTGRTNTGELFF	TGTGCTAGTGGTTTGACCCTGACAGGGCGCACGAACACCGGGGAGCTGTTTTTT
.	TRBV10-3	.	15	TRBJ1-1	CAISEFVTEGTEAFF	TGTGCCATCAGTGAGTTCGTGACAGAAGGCACTGAAGCTTTCTTT
.	TRBV5-4	.	12	TRBJ2-5	CASSGLQETQYF	TGTGCCAGCAGCGGACTTCAAGAGACCCAGTACTTC
.	TRBV9	.	15	TRBJ1-4	CASSPKGVTGHELFF	TGTGCCAGCAGTCCCAAGGGGGTTACAGGGCACGAACTGTTTTTT
.	TRBV5-1	.	14	TRBJ1-5	CASSPTGLNQPQHF	TGCGCCAGCAGCCCGACAGGTCTCAATCAGCCCCAGCATTTT